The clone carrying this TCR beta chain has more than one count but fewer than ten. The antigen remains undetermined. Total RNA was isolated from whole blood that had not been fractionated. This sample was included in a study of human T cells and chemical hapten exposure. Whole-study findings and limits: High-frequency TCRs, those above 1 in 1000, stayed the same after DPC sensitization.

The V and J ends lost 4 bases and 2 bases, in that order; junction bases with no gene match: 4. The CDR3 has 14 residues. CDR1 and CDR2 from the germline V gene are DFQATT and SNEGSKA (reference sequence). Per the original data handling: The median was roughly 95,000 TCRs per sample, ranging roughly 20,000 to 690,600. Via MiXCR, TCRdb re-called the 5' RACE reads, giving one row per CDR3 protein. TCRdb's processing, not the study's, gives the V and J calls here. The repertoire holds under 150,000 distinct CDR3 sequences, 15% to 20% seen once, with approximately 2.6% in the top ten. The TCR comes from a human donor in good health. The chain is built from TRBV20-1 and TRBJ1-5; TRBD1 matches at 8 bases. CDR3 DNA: TGCAGTGCTAAGGACAGGGAGCGCAATCAGCCCCAGCATTTT. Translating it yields CSAKDRERNQPQHF.